The clone carrying this TCR beta chain was picked up one time. Its specificity is unknown. The data were obtained in a study of T cells in Graves' hyperthyroidism and ophthalmopathy. Overall study findings and caveats: Ophthalmopathy got predicted by the model a median 6.5 months before its onset. Expanded thyroid clonotypes (above 0.001) were mostly also found in blood.

Amplified regions were TCR beta CDR3 sequences from RNA transcripts. Researchers ran a first-round RT-PCR on the TCR CDR3 using the HTBI primer set. MiXCR, applied by TCRdb to the multiplex PCR reads, yields one record per CDR3 protein. The table includes over 500,000 distinct CDR3 sequences, around 43% detected once. Those patients with uncontrolled infection, other autoimmune disease, pregnancy or lactation were excluded. In germline, CDR1 is SQVTM, CDR2 ANQGSEA. V was trimmed by 1 base and J by 4 bases, leaving 13 bases between them. The CDR3 spans 14 residues. Sample: peripheral blood or thyroid tissue (not recorded which). The genes are TRBV29-1 and TRBJ1-1, with D possibly being TRBD1 (5 bases). The clonotype comes from an adult woman with Graves' disease, either hyperthyroidism or ophthalmopathy (not recorded which). This CDR3 is CSVEALGRGTEAFF. The CDR3 DNA reads TGCAGCGTTGAAGCCTTGGGGAGGGGCACTGAAGCTTTCTTT.